This T cell receptor (beta chain) was sequenced in a study of blood T cell repertoires in COVID-19 (dated by TCRdb to the early 2020s). Some background on the complete study: Samples covering the acute and convalescent phases of COVID-19 were provided by collaborators in the United States, Italy and Spain. Deeply sampled blood TCRbeta repertoires from subjects exposed to, actively infected with, or recovered from COVID-19 were included in the dataset. Nearly every sample came with metadata listing a de-identified subject ID, COVID-19 status, age in years and sex. A freely available public database, intended as a resource for researchers studying the immune response to SARS-CoV-2, is where the repertoires were released. The prospective study material was composed of cDNA or gDNA derived from T cells, B-cell-depleted T cells, or PBMCs. HLA class I and class II types, where available, came from metadata supplied by the sample provider rather than from assay-based typing. The samples were drawn from the first 160 participants of the ongoing ImmuneRACE study and from 950 to 1,500 subjects provided by 6 global collaborators. Beyond this particular receptor, the publication reports: The quantity of clinical and demographic metadata differed by source and by participant and was supplied without curation.

The collaborating institutions used their own protocols to collect whole blood in K2EDTA tubes. Collaborator samples were shipped for TCRbeta analysis as frozen whole blood, isolated PBMCs, or DNA extracted from either sample type. TCRbeta CDR3 regions were amplified from genomic DNA by means of the immunoSEQ Assay, a bias-controlled multiplex PCR. The original pipeline was this. Nucleated cell counts per sample were estimated from amplification of reference gene primers within the assay. To quantify the absolute abundance of each unique TCRbeta CDR3 rearrangement, sequence reads were collapsed and filtered. Productive Simpson clonality was computed per sample as the square root of Simpson's diversity index over productive rearrangements. The source is immuneACCESS, and TCRdb retained only in-frame sequences with V and J called. Part of the clones is not carried over; for the studies checked, unresolved V genes explain less than half of this, and the remainder is unexplained. V, J and clone size reflect that table, while D and trimming were determined from the DNA. This sample gives 9,000 to 13,000 clones in total; over 75% of them show up just once. The ten biggest clones cover roughly 9.7% of the sample.

As encoded in the germline V gene, CDR1 is SGHTA while CDR2 is FQGNSA. V loses 2 bases of germline sequence and J loses 3 bases, and the interval between the two ends is 10 bases. Its CDR3 holds 14 amino acids, cysteine through phenylalanine. Just CDR3 DNA is preserved here, 42 bases in frame from base 1. Concerning this clone itself: Its antigen remains unidentified. Base qualities were left out, and no much larger clone turns up one base away.

This receptor was obtained from a human donor in a cohort sampled during active COVID-19. The sequence links TRBV7-2 to TRBJ1-2, and TRBD1 may be the D gene, going by 5 matching bases. The sample was peripheral blood. The CDR3 is CASSLQGGYYGYTF. Read as DNA, the sequence is TGTGCCAGCAGCTTACAGGGCGGATACTATGGCTACACCTTC.